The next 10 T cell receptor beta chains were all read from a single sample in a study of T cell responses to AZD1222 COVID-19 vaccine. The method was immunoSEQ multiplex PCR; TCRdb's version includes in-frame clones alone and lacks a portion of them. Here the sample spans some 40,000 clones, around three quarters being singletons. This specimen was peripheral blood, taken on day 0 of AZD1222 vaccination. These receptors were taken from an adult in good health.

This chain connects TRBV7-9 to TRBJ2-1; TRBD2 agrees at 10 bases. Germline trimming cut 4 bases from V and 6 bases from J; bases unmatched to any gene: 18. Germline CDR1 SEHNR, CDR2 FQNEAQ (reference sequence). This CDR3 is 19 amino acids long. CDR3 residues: CASSSAAAGSGGVSNEQFF. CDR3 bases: TGTGCCAGCAGCTCCGCGGCCGCGGGGAGCGGGGGGGTGAGCAATGAGCAGTTCTTC.

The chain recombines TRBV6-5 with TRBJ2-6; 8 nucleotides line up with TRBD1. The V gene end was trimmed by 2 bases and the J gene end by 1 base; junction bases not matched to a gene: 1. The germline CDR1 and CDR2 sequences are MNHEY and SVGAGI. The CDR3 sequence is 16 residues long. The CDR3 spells CASSYQGASGANVLTF. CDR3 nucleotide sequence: TGTGCCAGCAGTTACCAGGGGGCGTCTGGGGCCAACGTCCTGACTTTC.

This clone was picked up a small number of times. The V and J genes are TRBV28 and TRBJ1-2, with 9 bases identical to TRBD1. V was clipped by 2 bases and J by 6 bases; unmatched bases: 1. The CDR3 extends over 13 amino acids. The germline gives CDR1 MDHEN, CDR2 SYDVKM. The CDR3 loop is CASSLDRGNGYTF. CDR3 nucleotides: TGTGCCAGCAGTTTAGACAGGGGGAATGGCTACACCTTC.

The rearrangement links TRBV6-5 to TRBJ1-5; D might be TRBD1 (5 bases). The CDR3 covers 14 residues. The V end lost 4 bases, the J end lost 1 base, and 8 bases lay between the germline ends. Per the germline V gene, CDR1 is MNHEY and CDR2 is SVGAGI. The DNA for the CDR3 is TGTGCCAGCAGTTCCGGGGCCAGCAATCAGCCCCAGCATTTT. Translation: CASSSGASNQPQHF.

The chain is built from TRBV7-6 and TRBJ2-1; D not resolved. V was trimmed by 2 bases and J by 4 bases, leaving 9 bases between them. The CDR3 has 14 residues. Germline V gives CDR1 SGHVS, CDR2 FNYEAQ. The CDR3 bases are TGTGCCAGCAGCTTATCAGCCGGGTACAATGAGCAGTTCTTC. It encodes CASSLSAGYNEQFF.

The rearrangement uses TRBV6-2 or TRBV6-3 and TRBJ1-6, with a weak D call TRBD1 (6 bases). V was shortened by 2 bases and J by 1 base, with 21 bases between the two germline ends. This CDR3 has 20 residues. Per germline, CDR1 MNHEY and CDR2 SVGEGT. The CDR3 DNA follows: TGTGCCAGCAGTTACACTTCTGGGGACATCACAGCATCCTATAATTCACCCCTCCACTTT. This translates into CASSYTSGDITASYNSPLHF.

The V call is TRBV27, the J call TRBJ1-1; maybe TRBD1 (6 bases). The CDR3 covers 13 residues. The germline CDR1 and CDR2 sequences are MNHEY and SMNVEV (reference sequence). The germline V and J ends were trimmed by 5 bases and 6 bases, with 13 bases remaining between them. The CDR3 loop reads CASSQGPWAEAFF. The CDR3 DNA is TGTGCCAGCAGTCAGGGGCCATGGGCTGAAGCTTTCTTT.

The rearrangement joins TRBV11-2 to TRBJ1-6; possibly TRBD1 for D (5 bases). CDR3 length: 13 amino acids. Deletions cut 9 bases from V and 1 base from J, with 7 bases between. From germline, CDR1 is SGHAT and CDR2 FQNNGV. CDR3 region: CASGGSYNSPLHF. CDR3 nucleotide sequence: TGTGCCAGTGGGGGGTCCTATAATTCACCCCTCCACTTT.

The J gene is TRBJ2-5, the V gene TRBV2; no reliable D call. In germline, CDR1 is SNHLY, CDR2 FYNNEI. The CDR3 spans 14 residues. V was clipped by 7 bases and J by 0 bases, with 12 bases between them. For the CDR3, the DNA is TGTGCCAGCAAAGCAACACAGAACCAAGAGACCCAGTACTTC. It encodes CASKATQNQETQYF.

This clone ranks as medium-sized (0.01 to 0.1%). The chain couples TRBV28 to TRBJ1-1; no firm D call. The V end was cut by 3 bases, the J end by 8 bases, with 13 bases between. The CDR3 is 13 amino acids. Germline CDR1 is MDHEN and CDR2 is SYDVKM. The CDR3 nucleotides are TGTGCCAGCAGTTTGGGTTCCGGGTCCGAAGCTTTCTTT. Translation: CASSLGSGSEAFF. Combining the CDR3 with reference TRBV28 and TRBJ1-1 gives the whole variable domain DVKVTQSSRYLVKRTGEKVFLECVQDMDHENMFWYRQDPGLGLRLIYFSYDVKMKEKGDIPEGYSVSREKKERFSLILESASTNQTSMYLCASSLGSGSEAFFGQGTRLTVV.